The 27 T cell receptor beta chains below all came from one sample that was sequenced in a study of T cells in Graves' hyperthyroidism and ophthalmopathy. Amplification targeted TCR beta CDR3 regions from RNA transcripts. First-round RT-PCR with HTBI primers amplified the TCR CDR3 region. TCRdb analysed the multiplex PCR reads with MiXCR anew, one entry per CDR3 protein. This sample has approximately 510,000 distinct CDR3 sequences; less than 25% occur once, and the top ten carry more than 25%. The sample comprised blood. The receptors come from a man aged 18 to 30 with Graves' hyperthyroidism.

This clonotype was recorded at least ten times. The CDR3 bases are TGTGCCAGTAGGGGGTCCAGGGCCACCACCGGGGAGCTGTTTTTT. Translating it yields CASRGSRATTGELFF. The rearrangement joins TRBV19 to TRBJ2-2; D may be TRBD1 (5 bases). This CDR3 has 15 amino acids. Germline CDR1 and CDR2: LNHDA and SQIVND (reference sequence). Trimming removed 6 bases at V and 4 bases at J, with 15 bases between.

The chain recombines TRBV28 with TRBJ1-5; maybe TRBD1 (6 bases). Trimming cost V 7 bases and J 4 bases, with 23 bases left between them. The CDR3 contains 17 residues. Looked up from germline, CDR1 is MDHEN and CDR2 is SYDVKM. The CDR3 loop is CASTDPGPGQGNQPQHF. CDR3 coding DNA: TGTGCCAGCACCGACCCGGGGCCGGGACAAGGGAATCAGCCCCAGCATTTT.

The sample holds many counts of this clonotype. The chain carries TRBV27 and TRBJ2-7; 9 bases are a match to TRBD1. With V trimmed by 7 bases and J by 6 bases, 4 bases remained unmatched. Germline assignment: CDR1 MNHEY and CDR2 SMNVEV (reference sequence). The length of the CDR3 is 12 residues. CDR3 bases: TGTGCCAGCAAAACAGGGGGCGGCGAGCAGTACTTC. Protein sequence: CASKTGGGEQYF.

The table lists this clonotype with many counts. The chain carries TRBV2 and TRBJ1-1; 9 bases are shared with TRBD1. This CDR3 contains 14 residues. Looked up from germline, CDR1 is SNHLY and CDR2 is FYNNEI. Trimming took 10 bases from V and 2 from J; bases not matched to a gene: 8. The CDR3, as DNA: TGTGCCACCTCGGAGGACAGGGGCAACACTGAAGCTTTCTTT. It encodes CATSEDRGNTEAFF.

This clonotype appeared many times. The V gene is TRBV4-1, the J gene TRBJ1-5; D not certain. V dropped 0 bases and J dropped 0 bases, with 9 bases sitting between them. The CDR3 covers 16 residues. Germline CDR1 reads MGHRA; CDR2 reads YSYEKL. CDR3 sequence (DNA): TGCGCCAGCAGCCAAGAGCCAGCGTATAGCAATCAGCCCCAGCATTTT. This codes for CASSQEPAYSNQPQHF.

This clonotype was detected ten times or more. The rearrangement links TRBV2 to TRBJ1-2, with D possibly TRBD1 on 6 matching bases. Germline CDR1 is SNHLY and CDR2 is FYNNEI. With 1 base removed from V and 4 bases from J, the gap between germline ends came to 10 bases. The CDR3 is 14 amino acids. The CDR3 region has the DNA TGTGCCAGCAGTGAAGTGACAGGAACCTATGGCTACACCTTC. As protein: CASSEVTGTYGYTF.

This clonotype was counted only a few times. The chain combines TRBV14 with TRBJ2-5; D not resolved. Deletions cut 1 base from V and 1 base from J, with 10 bases between. Germline V gene data show CDR1 as SGHDN and CDR2 as FVKESK. The CDR3 length is 15 residues. CDR3 sequence reads: CASSQGDWSQETQYF. In DNA, the CDR3 is TGTGCCAGCAGCCAAGGTGATTGGTCCCAAGAGACCCAGTACTTC.

The rearrangement joins TRBV12-3 or TRBV12-4 to TRBJ2-7; 8 bases line up with TRBD1. The V gene end was trimmed by 5 bases and the J gene end by 5 bases; junction bases not matched to a gene: 2. The length of the CDR3 is 12 residues. CDR3 sequence (DNA): TGTGCCAGCAGTCAGACAGGGGACGAGCAGTACTTC. Translated, it gives CASSQTGDEQYF.

This clonotype was detected many times. The rearrangement uses TRBV2 and TRBJ1-1; TRBD1 might be the D (5 bases). The CDR3 consists of 13 residues. Trimming left V 6 bases short and J 9 bases short, with 17 bases between. Per germline, CDR1 SNHLY and CDR2 FYNNEI. The CDR3 DNA sequence: TGTGCCAGCAGCGGCGTAGAGGGGAGGAAAGCTTTCTTT. Its protein product is CASSGVEGRKAFF.

J is TRBJ2-7 and V is TRBV19; maybe TRBD1 (6 bases). The V gene's germline CDR1 is LNHDA and CDR2 SQIVND (reference sequence). The CDR3 runs to 13 residues. V was clipped by 4 bases and J by 5 bases, with 12 bases between them. This CDR3 is CASSTTGYDEQYF. The CDR3 nucleotides read TGTGCCAGTAGTACAACAGGGTATGACGAGCAGTACTTC. The entire variable domain, with the rest obtained from reference TRBV19 and TRBJ2-7, is as follows: DGGITQSPKYLFRKEGQNVTLSCEQNLNHDAMYWYRQDPGQGLRLIYYSQIVNDFQKGDIAEGYSVSREKKESFPLTVTSAQKNPTAFYLCASSTTGYDEQYFGPGTRLTVT.

This chain links TRBV4-1 with TRBJ1-5; D call uncertain. The CDR3 extends over 17 amino acids. Trimming removed 4 bases from V and 1 base from J, with 17 bases in between. Germline V gene data show CDR1 as MGHRA and CDR2 as YSYEKL. In nucleotides, the CDR3 is TGCGCCAGCAGCCCCAACACCCGGAGGCAAAGCAATCAGCCCCAGCATTTT. Residues: CASSPNTRRQSNQPQHF.

V usage is TRBV6-1 and J usage is TRBJ2-4; D is unresolved. The ends were cut back, 1 base at V and 14 bases at J, with 9 bases in the middle. Germline loops: CDR1 MNHNS, CDR2 SASEGT. This CDR3 is 11 amino acids long. The CDR3 sequence is CASSEVFLEYF. The CDR3 nucleotides read TGTGCCAGCAGTGAAGTCTTTTTGGAGTACTTC.

This clonotype was seen many times. The gene calls are TRBV10-3 and TRBJ2-6; D unresolved. This CDR3 has 13 residues. Germline CDR1 is ENHRY and CDR2 is SYGVKD. Trimming pared 2 bases from V and 7 bases from J, leaving 6 bases between. As DNA, the CDR3 is TGTGCCATCAGTGAGGGAGAAGCCAACGTCCTGACTTTC. This translates into CAISEGEANVLTF.

This clonotype appeared many times. DNA for the CDR3: TGTGCCAGCACGGCCGGGGGCCCCTTTAACTATGGCTACACCTTC. Amino acid sequence: CASTAGGPFNYGYTF. V gene TRBV13 combines with J gene TRBJ1-2; D is perhaps TRBD1 (6 bases). CDR1 is PRHDT and CDR2 is FYEKMQ in the germline V gene (reference sequence). The CDR3 is made up of 15 amino acids. V lost 7 bases to trimming and J lost 1 base, with 16 bases between them.

This clonotype was detected many times. V gene TRBV27 combines with J gene TRBJ2-6; D is tentatively TRBD1 or TRBD2 (6 bases each). The CDR3 is made up of 16 amino acids. Per germline, CDR1 MNHEY and CDR2 SMNVEV (reference sequence). Trimming cost V 3 bases and J 2 bases, with 11 bases left between them. CDR3 DNA: TGTGCCAGCAGTTTTAGGGGGGAGACTGGGGCCAACGTCCTGACTTTC. Translated: CASSFRGETGANVLTF.

This sequence joins TRBV19 and TRBJ1-1; no definite D call. Per the germline V gene, CDR1 is LNHDA and CDR2 is SQIVND (reference sequence). The CDR3 extends over 13 amino acids. The V end lost 8 bases, the J end lost 0 bases, and 10 bases lay between the germline ends. The CDR3 nucleotides are TGTGCCAGTGGTGCCGCAGTGAACACTGAAGCTTTCTTT. This sequence encodes CASGAAVNTEAFF.

This clonotype was observed many times. The chain has TRBV28 and TRBJ1-5; 7 bases agree with TRBD1. The CDR3 has 16 residues. The germline V gene has CDR1 MDHEN and CDR2 SYDVKM. With V trimmed by 3 bases and J by 0 bases, 5 bases remained unmatched. The CDR3 sequence is CASSLHRGASNQPQHF. The CDR3 DNA is TGTGCCAGCAGTTTGCACAGGGGCGCTAGCAATCAGCCCCAGCATTTT.

This clonotype was seen at least ten times. This chain links TRBV14 with TRBJ2-7; D might be TRBD2 (6 bases). Germline CDR1 and CDR2: SGHDN and FVKESK. The CDR3 sequence is 15 residues long. V gave up 5 bases and J gave up 3 bases, with 17 bases separating them. In DNA form, the CDR3 reads TGTGCCAGCAGCAGGTCGCAGGGAGGATTCTACGAGCAGTACTTC. As protein: CASSRSQGGFYEQYF. The variable domain in full, with the rest retrieved from reference TRBV14 and TRBJ2-7, is EAGVTQFPSHSVIEKGQTVTLRCDPISGHDNLYWYRRVMGKEIKFLLHFVKESKQDESGMPNNRFLAERTGGTYSTLKVQPAELEDSGVYFCASSRSQGGFYEQYFGPGTRLTVT.

This clonotype was recorded many times. The genes are TRBV4-1 and TRBJ1-5; 9 positions match TRBD1. Per the germline V gene, CDR1 is MGHRA and CDR2 is YSYEKL. Trimming removed 4 bases from V and 5 bases from J; junction bases left unmatched: 9. The CDR3 sequence is 16 residues long. DNA for the CDR3: TGCGCCAGCAGCCCCAGGAACAGGGGGCAGGATCAGCCCCAGCATTTT. It codes for CASSPRNRGQDQPQHF.

The CDR3 DNA reads TGTGCCAGCAGCAAGACAGGAGATGGAGGCTACACCTTC. Amino acids: CASSKTGDGGYTF. The chain couples TRBV7-9 to TRBJ1-2, with a tentative D call TRBD1 (6 bases). Germline values: CDR1 SEHNR, CDR2 FQNEAQ (reference sequence). The CDR3 is made up of 13 amino acids. V was pared by 5 bases and J by 8 bases, with 15 bases between.

The chain couples TRBV7-9 to TRBJ2-5; D possibly matches TRBD1 or TRBD2 (6 bases each). Germline V gene lookup returns CDR1 SEHNR and CDR2 FQNEAQ (reference sequence). V lost 2 bases, J lost 0 bases, and 13 bases lay in between. The CDR3 consists of 16 residues. The CDR3 DNA reads TGTGCCAGCAGCTTACTGGGGGGCAAGGACCAAGAGACCCAGTACTTC. Protein sequence: CASSLLGGKDQETQYF.

This clonotype was picked up many times. The rearrangement links TRBV6-4 to TRBJ1-1, with a possible D match to TRBD1 (6 bases). V dropped 7 bases and J dropped 12 bases, with 15 bases sitting between them. Germline V lookup: CDR1 MRHNA, CDR2 SNTAGT. The length of the CDR3 is 11 residues. DNA of the CDR3: TGTGCCAGCATATGGGGGGCGTGGACTTTCTTT. It encodes CASIWGAWTFF.

This clonotype was counted a few times. The genes are TRBV24-1 and TRBJ1-3, with no clear D. Germline CDR1 and CDR2: KGHDR and SFDVKD. V was cut by 2 bases and J by 0 bases, with 7 bases left in between. The CDR3 is made up of 15 amino acids. DNA of the CDR3: TGTGCCACCAGTGATTCTACCCGCTCTGGAAACACCATATATTTT. Its translation is CATSDSTRSGNTIYF.

The J gene is TRBJ1-5, the V gene TRBV27; no clear D gene. Trimming took 5 bases from V and 3 from J, leaving 14 bases between them. Germline V CDR1 and CDR2: MNHEY, SMNVEV (reference sequence). The CDR3 extends over 15 amino acids. CDR3: CASSEARTYNQPQHF. Written as DNA, the CDR3 is TGTGCCAGCAGTGAAGCGCGGACGTACAATCAGCCCCAGCATTTT.

The chain couples TRBV29-1 to TRBJ2-7; 7 bases align to TRBD2. The CDR3 is 11 amino acids. Germline values: CDR1 SQVTM, CDR2 ANQGSEA. With V trimmed by 7 bases and J by 3 bases, 3 bases remained unmatched. CDR3 sequence: CSGGGSYEQYF. The CDR3 DNA sequence: TGCAGCGGTGGCGGGAGCTACGAGCAGTACTTC.

In this sample, this clonotype turned up many times. This chain joins TRBV7-9 and TRBJ2-7, with D possibly called TRBD1 or TRBD2 (5 bases each). The germline CDR1 and CDR2 sequences are SEHNR and FQNEAQ (reference sequence). Trimming removed 3 bases at V and 2 bases at J, with 8 bases between. This CDR3 is 13 amino acids long. The CDR3 bases are TGTGCCAGCAGCTTGGGGGTACCCTACGAGCAGTACTTC. It specifies CASSLGVPYEQYF.

This clonotype appeared many times. The chain combines TRBV6-1 with TRBJ1-5; TRBD1 agrees at 8 bases. CDR1 and CDR2 from the germline V gene are MNHNS and SASEGT. V gave up 8 bases and J gave up 0 bases; unmatched junction bases: 3. The CDR3 loop spans 14 amino acids. CDR3 nucleotide sequence: TGTGCCAGCCAGGACAGGGATAGCAATCAGCCCCAGCATTTT. Translating gives CASQDRDSNQPQHF.